A selection of T cell receptor beta chains follows, all from one sample in a study of T cell responses to AZD1222 COVID-19 vaccine. The table came from immunoSEQ multiplex PCR; TCRdb's copy has only in-frame clones and leaves some out. The repertoire holds approximately 180,000 clones, with 90% to 95% as singletons. The starting material was peripheral blood, obtained 28 days after the second dose of the MenACWY control vaccine. The receptors here all came from an adult who received the MenACWY meningococcal vaccine as a control. The CDR3 runs from the conserved cysteine through the conserved F or W. Each record gives: clone size, D gene, J gene, V gene, CDR3 DNA, CDR3 protein. A D gene is named only where the DNA matches it firmly. Not all rows give a size; the values are once, few, many and, for expanded clones, a class.

clone_size: NA; d_call: TRBD1; j_call: TRBJ1-5; v_call: TRBV10-3; cdr3_nt: TGTGCCATCAGTGCAGGACAGGAGTATCAGCCCCAGCATTTT; cdr3_aa: CAISAGQEYQPQHF
clone_size: NA; d_call: NA; j_call: TRBJ1-5; v_call: TRBV6-1; cdr3_nt: TGTGCCAGCAGTGAAATTCGGCTACAGCCCCAGCATTTT; cdr3_aa: CASSEIRLQPQHF
clone_size: NA; d_call: TRBD1; j_call: TRBJ1-6; v_call: TRBV30; cdr3_nt: TGTGCCTGGAGTACCCCCCGGGACAGGGGGCCTAGAAATTCACCCCTCCACTTT; cdr3_aa: CAWSTPRDRGPRNSPLHF
clone_size: NA; d_call: NA; j_call: TRBJ2-7; v_call: TRBV7-9; cdr3_nt: TGTGCCAGCACCCTCTTCGCCGGGACCCATACAATCTACGAGCAGTACTTC; cdr3_aa: CASTLFAGTHTIYEQYF
clone_size: NA; d_call: TRBD1; j_call: TRBJ1-1; v_call: TRBV7-9; cdr3_nt: TGTGCCAGCAGCTTAGATCCGGGACAGGGGAACACTGAAGCTTTCTTT; cdr3_aa: CASSLDPGQGNTEAFF
clone_size: NA; d_call: TRBD1; j_call: TRBJ1-2; v_call: TRBV10-3; cdr3_nt: TGTGCCATCAGTTGGGGGGGACAGGGGAATGATGGCTACACCTTC; cdr3_aa: CAISWGGQGNDGYTF
clone_size: NA; d_call: NA; j_call: TRBJ1-2; v_call: TRBV6-6; cdr3_nt: TGTGCCAGCAGTTACTCGAACGGGGTGAACTACACCTTC; cdr3_aa: CASSYSNGVNYTF
clone_size: NA; d_call: NA; j_call: TRBJ2-7; v_call: TRBV19; cdr3_nt: TGTGCCAGTAGCCAGGGGGGCTACGAGCAGTACTTC; cdr3_aa: CASSQGGYEQYF
clone_size: NA; d_call: NA; j_call: TRBJ2-5; v_call: TRBV7-9; cdr3_nt: TGTGCCAGCAGCTTGGCGGACAGCATCCAAGAGACCCAGTACTTC; cdr3_aa: CASSLADSIQETQYF
clone_size: NA; d_call: NA; j_call: TRBJ1-5; v_call: TRBV5-8; cdr3_nt: TGTGCCAGCAGCCGGCGGGGGCCGGGCGGGAGACAGCCCCAGCATTTT; cdr3_aa: CASSRRGPGGRQPQHF
clone_size: NA; d_call: NA; j_call: TRBJ2-3; v_call: TRBV3-1/TRBV3-2; cdr3_nt: TGTGCCAGCAGCCCCGCCGGGGTTTTGGATACGCAGTATTTT; cdr3_aa: CASSPAGVLDTQYF
clone_size: NA; d_call: NA; j_call: TRBJ2-3; v_call: TRBV9; cdr3_nt: TGTGCCAGCAGCGTAGGGCCAGGGGGCACAGATACGCAGTATTTT; cdr3_aa: CASSVGPGGTDTQYF
clone_size: NA; d_call: TRBD1; j_call: TRBJ2-1; v_call: TRBV7-8; cdr3_nt: TGTGCCAGCAGCCTTGACAGGGTCAATGAGCAGTTCTTC; cdr3_aa: CASSLDRVNEQFF
clone_size: once; d_call: NA; j_call: TRBJ2-7; v_call: TRBV6-2/TRBV6-3; cdr3_nt: TGTGCCAGCAGTTACGCAGGACGGTCATCCTTGGAGCAGTACTTC; cdr3_aa: CASSYAGRSSLEQYF
clone_size: NA; d_call: TRBD2; j_call: TRBJ2-1; v_call: TRBV11-2; cdr3_nt: TGTGCCAGCAGCTTAGGTGGGCTAGCGGGCAGCAATGAGCAGTTCTTC; cdr3_aa: CASSLGGLAGSNEQFF
clone_size: NA; d_call: NA; j_call: TRBJ1-2; v_call: TRBV11-3; cdr3_nt: TGTGCCAGCAGCTTAGACAGCAAGGGCTACACCTTC; cdr3_aa: CASSLDSKGYTF